The 2 T cell receptor beta chains in this list originate from one sample, sequenced in a study of PD-L1 blockade in urothelial cancer. Described time point: peripheral blood 6 weeks after treatment start. Sequencing was performed with immunoSEQ multiplex PCR; in TCRdb, only in-frame clones are kept and a portion is missing. The repertoire holds 20,000 to 25,000 clones, approximately 81% seen once, with 1.6% in the top ten. This specimen was PBMCs, taken around atezolizumab (anti-PD-L1) treatment. The receptors shown here come from a man in his 70s with urothelial cancer.

The V gene is TRBV18, the J gene TRBJ2-7; D might be TRBD1 (6 bases). CDR3 length: 14 amino acids. The V and J ends lost 5 bases and 0 bases respectively, with 11 bases between them. Germline V gene sequence: CDR1 KGHSH, CDR2 LQKENI. The CDR3 DNA sequence: TGTGCCAGCTCAGGGGGCGGAAGCTCCTACGAGCAGTACTTC. Its translation: CASSGGGSSYEQYF.

The chain carries TRBV7-7 and TRBJ2-3; a possible D gene is TRBD2 (7 bases). Looked up from germline, CDR1 is SSHAT and CDR2 is FNYEAQ (reference sequence). This CDR3 has 14 residues. V was trimmed by 1 base and J by 4 bases, leaving 9 bases between them. The CDR3: CASSLEGGSDTQYF. CDR3 bases: TGTGCCAGCAGCTTAGAGGGGGGGTCAGATACGCAGTATTTT.